Shown below are 25 T cell receptor beta chains from a single sample sequenced in a study of cytomegalovirus exposure and HLA in healthy donors. It was with 60 Vbeta and 13 Jbeta primers that the PCR ran. Using immunoSEQ multiplex PCR, the repertoire was profiled, and TCRdb retains in-frame clones only, with some absent. Counted here are roughly 99,000 clones, about 84% occurring once; the ten biggest clones make up approximately 2.4%. Sequencing input: PBMCs. The source is a man aged 30-40 years in good health and CMV-seronegative.

The chain combines TRBV5-1 with TRBJ2-3; D gene ambiguous. The length of the CDR3 is 14 residues. The V end lost 1 base, the J end lost 0 bases, and 6 bases lay between the germline ends. CDR1 and CDR2 (germline): SGHRS, YFSETQ. CDR3 DNA sequence: TGCGCCAGCAGCTTGCCGGGTAGCACAGATACGCAGTATTTT. It translates to CASSLPGSTDTQYF.

The gene calls are TRBV7-6 and TRBJ2-4, with D possibly matching TRBD2 (6 bases). The CDR3 has 19 residues. Germline V gene sequence: CDR1 SGHVS, CDR2 FNYEAQ. V lost 5 bases, J lost 0 bases, and 23 bases lay in between. The DNA for the CDR3 is TGTGCCAGCAGCCAGTCGGGGGTGGGGGAAACTCTAGCCAAAAACATTCAGTACTTC. It translates to CASSQSGVGETLAKNIQYF.

A single count supports this clone. The chain carries TRBV6-1 and TRBJ2-5; 10 positions agree with TRBD2. The V segment lost 2 bases and the J segment 7 bases; nucleotides outside the gene matches: 7. This CDR3 has 15 amino acids. CDR1 and CDR2 (germline): MNHNS, SASEGT. As DNA, the CDR3 is TGTGCCAGCAGTGAAAAGCGGGAGGGCCACGTGACCCAGTACTTC. Translated, it gives CASSEKREGHVTQYF.

This clone has more than one count but fewer than ten. This chain uses TRBV2 with TRBJ1-4; TRBD1 aligns across 8 bases. With 0 bases clipped from V and 6 bases from J, the junction kept 6 bases outside the gene matches. This CDR3 has 16 residues. Germline V gene lookup returns CDR1 SNHLY and CDR2 FYNNEI. The CDR3 DNA reads TGTGCCAGCAGTGAAGCGCTTCCGGACAGGGATGAAAAACTGTTTTTT. Amino acid sequence: CASSEALPDRDEKLFF.

The chain is built from TRBV6-4 and TRBJ2-1; TRBD2 matches 15 bases. V shed 6 bases, J shed 4 bases, and the junction held 4 bases outside the gene matches. The germline V gene has CDR1 MRHNA and CDR2 SNTAGT. This CDR3 is 16 amino acids long. The CDR3 reads CASSRTSGGGYNEQFF. The CDR3, as DNA: TGTGCCAGCAGCCGGACTAGCGGGGGGGGATACAATGAGCAGTTCTTC.

The chain joins TRBV9 to TRBJ2-1; D call uncertain. The CDR3 extends over 12 amino acids. Germline V gene sequence: CDR1 SGDLS, CDR2 YYNGEE. The germline V and J ends were trimmed by 0 bases and 6 bases, with 4 bases remaining between them. The CDR3 loop is CASSVASNEQFF. CDR3 coding DNA: TGTGCCAGCAGCGTAGCTAGCAATGAGCAGTTCTTC.

The sample holds one count of this clone. CDR3 region: CASSAGGQANTEAFF. CDR3 DNA sequence: TGTGCCAGCAGCGCTGGGGGACAGGCAAACACTGAAGCTTTCTTT. V usage is TRBV7-8 and J usage is TRBJ1-1, with 8 bases that match TRBD1. Unmatched junction bases numbered 7, after V lost 5 bases and J lost 2 bases. This CDR3 contains 15 residues. The V gene's germline CDR1 is SGHVS and CDR2 FQNEAQ.

The chain couples TRBV19 to TRBJ2-5; D gene unclear. Germline CDR1 is LNHDA and CDR2 is SQIVND (reference sequence). The CDR3 extends over 11 amino acids. The V and J ends lost 4 bases and 4 bases respectively, with 4 bases between them. This chain's CDR3 is CASSTRETQYF. The CDR3 nucleotides are TGTGCCAGTAGTACCCGAGAGACCCAGTACTTC.

The rearrangement joins TRBV5-4 to TRBJ1-6; no clear D gene. V gave up 7 bases and J gave up 2 bases, with 7 bases separating them. Germline lookup yields CDR1 SGHNT and CDR2 YYREEE (reference sequence). There are 13 residues in the CDR3. CDR3 amino acids: CASGGTYNSPLHF. CDR3 coding DNA: TGTGCCAGCGGCGGGACCTATAATTCACCCCTCCACTTT.

The chain's CDR3 is CASSQVATSGYNEQFF. The CDR3 DNA reads as TGTGCCAGCAGCCAAGTGGCGACTAGCGGGTACAATGAGCAGTTCTTC. The chain has TRBV4-2 and TRBJ2-1; 10 nucleotides line up with TRBD2. In germline, CDR1 is LGHNA, CDR2 YNFKEQ. The CDR3 runs 16 residues. V shed 1 base and J 4 bases; nucleotides not matched to a gene: 4.

The chain combines TRBV9 with TRBJ1-6; D is unclear. The CDR3 is 15 residues long. V lost 0 bases and J lost 5, with 9 bases in between. In germline, CDR1 is SGDLS, CDR2 YYNGEE. The CDR3 loop is CASSVGPQNNSPLHF. CDR3 nucleotide sequence: TGTGCCAGCAGCGTAGGGCCACAGAATAATTCACCCCTCCACTTT.

The chain combines TRBV6-5 with TRBJ2-7; weak D call: TRBD1 (6 bases). This CDR3 has 13 residues. Trimming pared 6 bases from V and 7 bases from J, leaving 16 bases between. CDR1 and CDR2 (germline): MNHEY, SVGAGI. This chain's CDR3 is CASRTQGLGEQYF. The CDR3 bases are TGTGCCAGCAGGACACAGGGATTGGGGGAGCAGTACTTC.

V is TRBV4-2 and J is TRBJ1-1, with a weak D call TRBD1 (6 bases). Germline values: CDR1 LGHNA, CDR2 YNFKEQ. V gave up 4 bases and J gave up 1 base, with 13 bases separating them. This CDR3 is 15 amino acids long. CDR3 sequence: CASSPPLGGNTEAFF. The CDR3 coding sequence is TGTGCCAGCAGCCCCCCATTAGGGGGGAACACTGAAGCTTTCTTT.

The chain uses TRBV7-2 and TRBJ2-1; 11 bases fit TRBD2. CDR1 SGHTA and CDR2 FQGNSA come from the germline V gene. Germline trimming cut 6 bases from V and 2 bases from J; bases unmatched to any gene: 3. The CDR3 runs to 15 residues. The CDR3 DNA reads as TGTGCCAGCAGGTCGGGACTAGCGGCCTACAATGAGCAGTTCTTC. Its protein product is CASRSGLAAYNEQFF.

This clone showed up just a few times. V usage is TRBV10-2 and J usage is TRBJ2-7, with D unclear. Germline CDR1 and CDR2: WSHSY and SAAADI. V was cut by 3 bases and J by 0 bases, with 3 bases left in between. The CDR3 runs to 12 residues. Written as DNA, the CDR3 is TGCGCCAGCAGTGACAGCTCCTACGAGCAGTACTTC. Its protein product is CASSDSSYEQYF.

This chain connects TRBV7-9 to TRBJ2-2; TRBD1 agrees at 7 bases. CDR3 size: 13 residues. Germline lookup yields CDR1 SEHNR and CDR2 FQNEAQ (reference sequence). V lost 5 bases to trimming and J lost 7 bases; unmatched junction nucleotides: 4. The CDR3 is CASSNRDSGELFF. CDR3 DNA: TGTGCCAGCAGCAACCGGGACAGCGGGGAGCTGTTTTTT.

This clone has more than one count but fewer than ten. V gene TRBV28 combines with J gene TRBJ1-1, with D perhaps matching TRBD1 (6 bases). Germline assignment: CDR1 MDHEN and CDR2 SYDVKM. Trimming shortened V by 6 bases and J by 6 bases, and 23 bases separated the two germline ends. This CDR3 region has 16 residues. CDR3 sequence reads: CASRTGTPWGRAEAFF. CDR3 nucleotides: TGTGCCAGCAGAACCGGGACACCTTGGGGTAGGGCTGAAGCTTTCTTT.

The genes are TRBV7-8 and TRBJ2-2; D remains unclear. The CDR3 sequence is 16 residues long. CDR1 is SGHVS, CDR2 FQNEAQ, per germline. The V gene lost 1 base and the J gene lost 2 bases, with 11 bases spanning the gap. The CDR3 sequence is CASSLVVSYNTGELFF. The DNA for the CDR3 is TGTGCCAGCAGCTTAGTGGTTAGCTATAACACCGGGGAGCTGTTTTTT.

This chain joins TRBV29-1 and TRBJ2-2; TRBD1 aligns across 9 bases. V shed 8 bases, J shed 4 bases, and the junction held 8 bases outside the gene matches. From germline, CDR1 is SQVTM and CDR2 ANQGSEA. This CDR3 is 14 amino acids long. The CDR3 spells CSTPGQGLTGELFF. The CDR3 nucleotides are TGCAGCACCCCGGGACAGGGTCTCACCGGGGAGCTGTTTTTT.

This chain connects TRBV20-1 to TRBJ2-5; TRBD2 aligns across 8 bases. Trimming took 8 bases from V and 5 from J; bases not matched to a gene: 4. Germline CDR1 DFQATT, CDR2 SNEGSKA (reference sequence). The CDR3 consists of 11 residues. In nucleotides, the CDR3 is TGCAGTCGCGGCGGGGGGGAGACCCAGTACTTC. Translating gives CSRGGGETQYF.

The chain uses TRBV29-1 and TRBJ1-1; 8 bases agree with TRBD1. CDR3 length: 13 residues. Germline assignment: CDR1 SQVTM and CDR2 ANQGSEA. Trimming took 7 bases from V and 6 from J; bases not matched to a gene: 10. The CDR3 DNA reads TGCAGCGCACGCCAGGGGGCAAGCGCTGAAGCTTTCTTT. Translating it yields CSARQGASAEAFF.

This clone has just one count. The rearrangement uses TRBV2 and TRBJ2-3; 9 bases match TRBD2. Germline V lookup: CDR1 SNHLY, CDR2 FYNNEI. Trimming removed 2 bases from V and 6 bases from J; junction bases left unmatched: 9. The CDR3 runs 16 residues. The CDR3 DNA follows: TGTGCCAGCAGTGAACCCTGGCCTAGCGGGACCGATACGCAGTATTTT. Protein: CASSEPWPSGTDTQYF.

This clone was seen a few times. The V and J genes are TRBV5-4 and TRBJ1-2; no reliable D call. Between the trimmed V and J ends, which lost 0 bases and 8 bases, there was a span of 14 bases. Germline V gene sequence: CDR1 SGHNT, CDR2 YYREEE (reference sequence). This CDR3 is built from 14 residues. As DNA, the CDR3 is TGTGCCAGCAGCTTGGTTGGCCAAGCCAGGGGCTACACCTTC. This gives the protein CASSLVGQARGYTF.

This sequence joins TRBV5-1 and TRBJ2-5, with TRBD2 identical over 11 bases. The CDR3 covers 15 residues. CDR1 and CDR2 from the germline V gene are SGHRS and YFSETQ. The V and J ends lost 1 base and 5 bases, in that order; junction bases with no gene match: 4. The CDR3 spells CASSLTSGGVETQYF. The DNA of the CDR3 is TGCGCCAGCAGCTTGACTAGCGGGGGTGTGGAGACCCAGTACTTC.

V gene TRBV6-5 combines with J gene TRBJ1-2; 9 bases are a match to TRBD1. V lost 5 bases and J lost 8; bases outside the gene matches: 6. There are 13 residues in the CDR3. Germline-derived CDR1 and CDR2 are MNHEY and SVGAGI. CDR3 sequence: CASSKGQGVGYTF. The CDR3 bases are TGTGCCAGCAGTAAGGGACAGGGAGTCGGCTACACCTTC.